These 7 T cell receptor beta chains were all obtained from the same sample, sequenced in a study of T cells expressing NK-cell markers (dated by TCRdb to the early 2020s). Library creation used 5' RACE. Sequencing instrument: Illumina HiSeq 2000. TCRdb reprocessed the reads; each CDR3 protein sequence makes one entry, and DNA is unavailable. The table of this sample itemizes some 600,000 distinct CDR3 sequences. The leading ten clones occupy less than 4.5% of the sample. The sequenced material came from blood T cells: a sorted CD56 or NKG2C T cell subset, CD4+ or CD8+ T cells, or bulk PBMC T cells (not recorded which). The source of these receptors is a young man in good health. Donor details come from another sample of the same person, matched by shared clones.

The J gene is TRBJ1-4, the V gene TRBV19; the D gene TCRdb calls, TRBD1, cannot be checked with no DNA. CDR3 length equals 13 residues. Germline CDR1 LNHDA, CDR2 SQIVND (reference sequence). CDR3 sequence reads: CASSPHWTDQLFF.

The gene calls are TRBV2 and TRBJ1-4. This CDR3 is 11 amino acids long. CDR1 and CDR2 from the germline V gene are SNHLY and FYNNEI. The CDR3 protein is CASSIREKLFF.

The J gene is TRBJ2-7, the V gene TRBV6-5; TCRdb reports TRBD1, a call that lacks DNA to check it against. The germline V gene has CDR1 MNHEY and CDR2 SVGAGI. This CDR3 has 14 residues. This chain's CDR3 is CASSYSGQSYEQYF.

The rearrangement uses TRBV30 and TRBJ2-3; TCRdb's D gene call, TRBD2, goes unchecked for lack of DNA. The CDR3 runs 19 residues. The germline CDR1 and CDR2 sequences are GTSNPN and SVGIG (reference sequence). The CDR3: CAWSPPGLVSTLGTDTQYF.

V is TRBV5-6 and J is TRBJ2-1; without DNA, the TCRdb call of TRBD2 cannot be checked. Germline V gives CDR1 SGHDT, CDR2 YYEEEE. This CDR3 spans 12 amino acids. CDR3 protein: CASSSSGGEQFF.

The CDR3 here is CASSDGLAGDPDTQYF. The rearrangement links TRBV3-1 to TRBJ2-3; the TCRdb D gene call, TRBD2, has no DNA to confirm it. Germline loops: CDR1 LGHDT, CDR2 YNNKEL (reference sequence). The CDR3 consists of 16 residues.

This CDR3 is CASSRLPVAETNTDTQYF. V usage is TRBV4-1 and J usage is TRBJ2-3; TCRdb gives TRBD2 as the D gene, but with no DNA this cannot be confirmed. The CDR3 sequence is 18 residues long. Germline lookup yields CDR1 MGHRA and CDR2 YSYEKL.